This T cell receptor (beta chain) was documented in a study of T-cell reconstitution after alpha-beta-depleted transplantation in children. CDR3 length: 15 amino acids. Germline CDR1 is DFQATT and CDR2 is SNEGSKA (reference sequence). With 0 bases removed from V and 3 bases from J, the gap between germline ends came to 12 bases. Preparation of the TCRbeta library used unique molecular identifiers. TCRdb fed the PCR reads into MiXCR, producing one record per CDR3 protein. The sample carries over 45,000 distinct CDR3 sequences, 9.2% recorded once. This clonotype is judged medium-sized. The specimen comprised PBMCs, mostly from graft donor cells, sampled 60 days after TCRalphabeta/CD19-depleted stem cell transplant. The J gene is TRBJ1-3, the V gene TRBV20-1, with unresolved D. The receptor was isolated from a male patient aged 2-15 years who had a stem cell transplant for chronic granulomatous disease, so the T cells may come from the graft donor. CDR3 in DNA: TGCAGTGCTAGAGACATAGAGGGCAGTGGAAACACCATATATTTT. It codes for CSARDIEGSGNTIYF.